This TCR beta chain was sequenced in a study of T-cell memory formation after mild COVID-19. In the study overall: TCR clusters showed largely donor specificity.

MiXCR was run by TCRdb on the 5' RACE reads, yielding one entry per CDR3 protein. The sample lists roughly 340,000 distinct CDR3 sequences, 20% to 25% seen once, with roughly a fifth in the top ten. The CDR3 totals 14 residues. Germline loops: CDR1 SGHRS, CDR2 YFSETQ. V dropped 0 bases and J dropped 5 bases, with 10 bases sitting between them. This clonotype was seen at least ten times. The rearrangement uses TRBV5-1 and TRBJ2-3; TRBD2 might be the D (5 bases). This TCR was sampled from a young man who had mild COVID-19 (a few samples of this study predate the infection). Cell type and time point are not known. Sequencing was performed on PBMCs or a T cell subset sorted from them (not recorded which). The CDR3 DNA sequence: TGCGCCAGCAGCTTGGCCTCCGGAGGAGATACGCAGTATTTT. Its protein is CASSLASGGDTQYF. The full variable domain, its missing parts supplied by reference TRBV5-1 and TRBJ2-3, is KAGVTQTPRYLIKTRGQQVTLSCSPISGHRSVSWYQQTPGQGLQFLFEYFSETQRNKGNFPGRFSGRQFSNSRSEMNVSTLELGDSALYLCASSLASGGDTQYFGPGTRLTVL.